Included here is one TCR beta chain sequence, with context. Antigen specificity is unknown. The sample originates from a study of T cells in Graves' hyperthyroidism and ophthalmopathy. Study-wide results and limits: With a median lead of roughly 6.8 months before onset, the model predicted ophthalmopathy.

The PBMCs studied were ones that came from approximately 9.9 ml fresh peripheral blood. RNA transcripts were the template for amplifying TCR beta CDR3 regions. Using the HTBI primer set, a first-round RT-PCR was run on the TCR CDR3. From the multiplex PCR reads, TCRdb called clonotypes with MiXCR, one entry per CDR3 protein. The sample has approximately 610,000 distinct CDR3 sequences; approximately 14% are singletons. Germline values: CDR1 MDHEN, CDR2 SYDVKM. Between the trimmed V and J ends, which lost 7 bases and 4 bases, there was a span of 22 bases. The CDR3 is 16 amino acids. This chain links TRBV28 with TRBJ2-5; tentatively, D is TRBD1 (7 bases). This TCR came from a woman between 40 and 55 years old with Graves' ophthalmopathy. Sequencing was performed on blood. The CDR3 DNA follows: TGTGCCAGCACTAGAACAGGGGCTGGAGGGGCAGAGACCCAGTACTTC. Its protein product is CASTRTGAGGAETQYF.